This T cell receptor (beta chain) was identified during a study of blood T cell repertoires in COVID-19 (dated by TCRdb to the early 2020s). Study-wide context: Samples covering the acute and convalescent phases of COVID-19 were provided by collaborators in the United States, Italy and Spain. Where HLA class I and class II types were available, the types were taken from metadata supplied by the sample provider, not from assay-based typing. The repertoires were released in a freely available public database intended as a resource for research on the immune response to SARS-CoV-2. Sample metadata almost always included a de-identified subject ID, COVID-19 status, age in years and sex. The material from the prospective study consisted of cDNA or gDNA derived from T cells, B-cell-depleted T cells, or PBMCs. The samples were drawn from the first 160 participants of the ongoing ImmuneRACE study and from roughly 1,300 subjects provided by 6 global collaborators. The dataset comprised deeply sampled blood TCRbeta repertoires from subjects exposed to, actively infected with, or recovered from COVID-19. Points the paper makes about the study in general: The amount of clinical and demographic metadata varied by source and participant and was provided uncurated.

Enrolling through a virtual design, the prospective study's participants ranged in age from roughly 18 to 89 years and lived across 20 to 25 United States geographic areas. In the prospective study, cohorts were assigned on the basis of participant-reported clinical history obtained from a screening survey and a study questionnaire. For ImmuneRACE Cohort 3, a participant was defined as recovered based on two consecutive negative NP/OP PCR tests, clearance by a healthcare professional, or resolution of symptoms. Each participant in the prospective study had whole blood, serum and a nasopharyngeal or oropharyngeal swab collected by mobile phlebotomists. Over a 2-month period, participants in the prospective study had the option of providing additional blood draws and questionnaires. Blood samples from the prospective study were shipped frozen or at room temperature prior to DNA extraction. A remark on this clone: No cognate antigen has been identified for it. Base qualities are not recorded, but no much larger clone differs from it by a single base. This same CDR3 is encoded by further DNA sequences in the sample.

TCRbeta CDR3 regions were amplified from genomic DNA using the immunoSEQ Assay, a bias-controlled multiplex PCR. As for how the authors treated the data: The number of nucleated cells in each sample was estimated from the amplification of reference gene primers within the assay. To quantify the absolute abundance of each unique TCRbeta CDR3 rearrangement, sequence reads were collapsed and filtered. Productive Simpson clonality was computed per sample as the square root of Simpson's diversity index over productive rearrangements. TCRdb took this table from immuneACCESS and kept in-frame rearrangements with V and J called. Such tables lack part of the clones; where checked against another copy, unresolved V genes explain under half of the gap, and the rest is unexplained. The D gene and trimming were derived from the DNA, and the V and J assignments and clone size from that table. The sample table lists 500,000 or so clones, roughly 90% of them with a count of one. About 0.65% of the sample lies in the top ten.

The CDR3 goes from the cysteine to the phenylalanine over 12 residues. Only the CDR3 part of the read is kept: 36 bases, read in frame from the first base. V is clipped by 6 bases and J by 5 bases, and the sequence between their germline boundaries is 8 bases long. The material sequenced was PBMCs or T cells enriched from blood (not recorded which). Recombination connected TRBV12-3 or TRBV12-4 to TRBJ1-5, with TRBD1 as a weak D call on 5 bases. This TCR derives from a woman between 18 and 29 years old who had recovered from COVID-19. Read as DNA, the sequence is TGTGCCAGCAGACAAGGGGATCAGCCCCAGCATTTT. Translation gives CASRQGDQPQHF.